Following are 21 T cell receptor beta chains from one sample sequenced in a study of shared clonotypes between healthy human individuals. Clones were sequenced by immunoSEQ multiplex PCR, and TCRdb holds only the in-frame ones, with some missing. Among more than 450,000 clones listed, 60% to 85% were seen once. Sequenced sample: PBMCs. These receptors were collected from a woman in her thirties or forties in good health. Some clones in this sample may be carry-over from other donors' samples.

This rearrangement joins TRBV7-2 to TRBJ2-3, with D unclear. V was shortened by 1 base and J by 4 bases, with 6 bases between the two germline ends. Germline CDR1 is SGHTA and CDR2 is FQGNSA. The CDR3 extends over 13 amino acids. The CDR3, as DNA: TGTGCCAGCAGCTTAGTAAAGGCAGATACGCAGTATTTT. This gives the protein CASSLVKADTQYF. Looking up the rest from reference TRBV7-2 and TRBJ2-3 gives the full variable domain: GAGVSQSPSNKVTEKGKDVELRCDPISGHTALYWYRQSLGQGLEFLIYFQGNSAPDKSGLPSDRFSAERTGGSVSTLTIQRTQQEDSAVYLCASSLVKADTQYFGPGTRLTVL.

The rearrangement joins TRBV13 to TRBJ2-5; tentative D call: TRBD1 (6 bases). The V end lost 6 bases, the J end lost 4 bases, and 15 bases lay between the germline ends. The CDR3 sequence is 14 residues long. Per germline, CDR1 PRHDT and CDR2 FYEKMQ (reference sequence). CDR3 in amino acids: CASSERMGAETQYF. In DNA, the CDR3 is TGTGCCAGCAGTGAAAGGATGGGGGCAGAGACCCAGTACTTC.

The rearrangement uses TRBV7-2 and TRBJ1-5; TRBD1 agrees at 8 bases. The germline V gene has CDR1 SGHTA and CDR2 FQGNSA. V dropped 5 bases and J dropped 2; count of bases not matched to a gene: 11. CDR3 length equals 17 residues. This CDR3 is CASSPRPGGRGNQPQHF. The CDR3 DNA sequence: TGTGCCAGCAGCCCCCGGCCAGGGGGCAGAGGCAATCAGCCCCAGCATTTT. Full variable domain (remainder filled in from reference TRBV7-2 and TRBJ1-5): GAGVSQSPSNKVTEKGKDVELRCDPISGHTALYWYRQSLGQGLEFLIYFQGNSAPDKSGLPSDRFSAERTGGSVSTLTIQRTQQEDSAVYLCASSPRPGGRGNQPQHFGDGTRLSIL.

The genes are TRBV7-9 and TRBJ1-1, with D possibly being TRBD1 (5 bases). The germline V gene encodes CDR1 SEHNR and CDR2 FQNEAQ (reference sequence). The CDR3 spans 15 residues. V lost 5 bases and J 1 base, leaving 14 bases between the germline ends. The CDR3 DNA reads as TGTGCCAGCAGCCCACCGGGTGACAGGAACACTGAAGCTTTCTTT. The encoded protein is CASSPPGDRNTEAFF.

DNA for the CDR3: TGTGCCACCAGCAGAGATTCGCCCCGGGACTCTCCTGGCAATCAGCCCCAGCATTTT. Translating it yields CATSRDSPRDSPGNQPQHF. The chain is built from TRBV15 and TRBJ1-5; weak D call: TRBD1 (5 bases). V lost 0 bases and J 2 bases, leaving 20 bases between the germline ends. Germline assignment: CDR1 LNHNV and CDR2 YYDKDF (reference sequence). CDR3 length: 19 residues.

The chain uses TRBV29-1 and TRBJ2-5; a weak D match, TRBD1 (5 bases). The V gene's germline CDR1 is SQVTM and CDR2 ANQGSEA. The length of the CDR3 is 12 residues. V lost 3 bases and J lost 5, with 10 bases in between. In DNA, the CDR3 is TGCAGCGTTGAGACAGCCCGGGAGACCCAGTACTTC. Translating it yields CSVETARETQYF.

The V gene is TRBV7-2, the J gene TRBJ2-7; D possibly corresponds to TRBD1 (5 bases). Per the germline V gene, CDR1 is SGHTA and CDR2 is FQGNSA. With 1 base removed from V and 0 bases from J, the gap between germline ends came to 13 bases. This CDR3 spans 16 amino acids. The CDR3 nucleotides are TGTGCCAGCAGCTTAGGGGCAGGGTATTTCTCCTACGAGCAGTACTTC. Translating gives CASSLGAGYFSYEQYF.

The chain carries TRBV7-9 and TRBJ2-7; TRBD1 matches at 8 bases. Per the germline V gene, CDR1 is SEHNR and CDR2 is FQNEAQ (reference sequence). The CDR3 covers 14 residues. The trim removed 1 base at V and 5 bases at J, leaving 4 bases unmatched. The CDR3 DNA reads TGTGCCAGCAGCTTAGAGTACAGGGGGAACGAGCAGTACTTC. Protein sequence: CASSLEYRGNEQYF. Complete variable domain (other parts from reference TRBV7-9 and TRBJ2-7): DTGVSQNPRHKITKRGQNVTFRCDPISEHNRLYWYRQTLGQGPEFLTYFQNEAQLEKSRLLSDRFSAERPKGSFSTLEIQRTEQGDSAMYLCASSLEYRGNEQYFGPGTRLTVT.

The rearrangement links TRBV5-4 to TRBJ2-4; tentative D call: TRBD1 (5 bases). Germline values: CDR1 SGHNT, CDR2 YYREEE (reference sequence). V was cut by 1 base and J by 3 bases, with 11 bases left in between. CDR3 length: 15 residues. DNA of the CDR3: TGTGCCAGCAGCTTGCCCGGGCAGGGCAAAAACATTCAGTACTTC. Residues: CASSLPGQGKNIQYF.

V gene TRBV7-2 combines with J gene TRBJ2-3; 8 bases line up with TRBD2. The germline V gene has CDR1 SGHTA and CDR2 FQGNSA. The CDR3 is 14 residues long. The V gene end was trimmed by 1 base and the J gene end by 5 bases; junction bases not matched to a gene: 2. The CDR3 bases are TGTGCCAGCAGCTTAGGTCTAGCGGGAGATACGCAGTATTTT. Translation gives CASSLGLAGDTQYF.

The chain couples TRBV27 to TRBJ2-6; no clear D. CDR3 length equals 14 residues. The V end lost 2 bases, the J end lost 1 base, and 3 bases lay between the germline ends. Germline V CDR1 and CDR2: MNHEY, SMNVEV (reference sequence). CDR3 protein: CASSLGSGANVLTF. The CDR3 nucleotides read TGTGCCAGCAGTTTAGGGTCTGGGGCCAACGTCCTGACTTTC.

The chain uses TRBV28 and TRBJ2-7, with 10 bases lining up with TRBD1. From germline, CDR1 is MDHEN and CDR2 SYDVKM. The CDR3 runs 14 residues. The V gene end was trimmed by 5 bases and the J gene end by 3 bases; junction bases not matched to a gene: 4. The DNA of the CDR3 is TGTGCCAGCAGTGCCGGACAGGGGGTCTACGAGCAGTACTTC. Residues: CASSAGQGVYEQYF.

This sequence joins TRBV18 and TRBJ2-2; 10 bases match TRBD2. Per the germline V gene, CDR1 is KGHSH and CDR2 is LQKENI. The junction had 6 bases not matched to a gene; V was cut back by 4 bases and J by 4 bases. This CDR3 has 16 residues. The CDR3 spells CASSHPSGRSTGELFF. The CDR3 region has the DNA TGTGCCAGCTCACACCCTAGCGGGAGAAGCACCGGGGAGCTGTTTTTT.

CDR3 DNA sequence: TGCGCCAGCAGCCAAGATGGTGGGAGGGCCGGCACCGGGGAGCTGTTTTTT. This translates into CASSQDGGRAGTGELFF. The J gene is TRBJ2-2, the V gene TRBV4-1; 7 bases agree with TRBD2. The CDR3 consists of 17 residues. After removal of 0 bases from V and 4 bases from J, the junction contained 8 bases not matched to a gene. The germline V gene has CDR1 MGHRA and CDR2 YSYEKL.

The V and J genes are TRBV4-2 and TRBJ1-2; D remains unclear. Trimming shortened V by 0 bases and J by 4 bases, and 18 bases separated the two germline ends. CDR3 length: 17 residues. The germline CDR1 and CDR2 sequences are LGHNA and YNFKEQ. Written as DNA, the CDR3 is TGTGCCAGCAGCCAAGAGTCTGACACCTCCCTTAGCTATGGCTACACCTTC. Its translation: CASSQESDTSLSYGYTF.

The V and J genes are TRBV5-1 and TRBJ2-7; 8 nucleotides line up with TRBD1. Germline assignment: CDR1 SGHRS and CDR2 YFSETQ. The CDR3 sequence is 13 residues long. With 2 bases clipped from V and 3 bases from J, the junction kept 1 base outside the gene matches. DNA of the CDR3: TGCGCCAGCAGCTTCGGGACAGGCTACGAGCAGTACTTC. Its translation: CASSFGTGYEQYF.

The chain uses TRBV6-1 and TRBJ2-7, with D perhaps TRBD1 or TRBD2 (6 bases each). The CDR3 consists of 15 residues. The germline CDR1 and CDR2 sequences are MNHNS and SASEGT. Deletions cut 8 bases from V and 0 bases from J, with 17 bases between. In DNA, the CDR3 is TGTGCCAGCTTGATGGGGGCCGGGAGCTCCTACGAGCAGTACTTC. Translated: CASLMGAGSSYEQYF.

This clone was seen a single time. V usage is TRBV7-7 and J usage is TRBJ2-1; D possibly matches TRBD1 or TRBD2 (6 bases each). This CDR3 has 17 residues. CDR1 SSHAT and CDR2 FNYEAQ come from the germline V gene (reference sequence). The V end lost 5 bases, the J end lost 0 bases, and 17 bases lay between the germline ends. CDR3 DNA sequence: TGTGCCAGCAGCCCTATCGGGGGCCCCAGCTCCTACAATGAGCAGTTCTTC. Encoded protein: CASSPIGGPSSYNEQFF. Looking up the rest from reference TRBV7-7 and TRBJ2-1 gives the full variable domain: GAGVSQSPRYKVTKRGQDVTLRCDPISSHATLYWYQQALGQGPEFLTYFNYEAQPDKSGLPSDRFSAERPEGSISTLTIQRTEQRDSAMYRCASSPIGGPSSYNEQFFGPGTRLTVL.

This chain links TRBV5-1 with TRBJ2-7; the D gene is possibly TRBD1 (5 bases). The CDR3 covers 16 residues. Between the trimmed V and J ends, which lost 0 bases and 0 bases, there was a span of 13 bases. Germline V gene data show CDR1 as SGHRS and CDR2 as YFSETQ. CDR3 region: CASSLEAQASSYEQYF. The CDR3 nucleotides are TGCGCCAGCAGCTTGGAGGCACAGGCGAGCTCCTACGAGCAGTACTTC.

This clone has a single count. The chain carries TRBV5-1 and TRBJ2-3; D uncertain. V was cut by 1 base and J by 0 bases, with 9 bases left in between. Germline V gene lookup returns CDR1 SGHRS and CDR2 YFSETQ. CDR3 length equals 15 residues. The CDR3 is CASSLLGSSTDTQYF. CDR3 DNA: TGCGCCAGCAGCTTGTTAGGGTCTAGCACAGATACGCAGTATTTT.

Many counts were recorded for this clone. The chain carries TRBV28 and TRBJ1-2; 10 bases map to TRBD1. The CDR3 loop spans 16 amino acids. From germline, CDR1 is MDHEN and CDR2 SYDVKM. Trimming removed 4 bases from V and 2 bases from J; junction bases left unmatched: 7. The DNA of the CDR3 is TGTGCCAGCAGTTCACCCGGGACAGGGGTAAACTATGGCTACACCTTC. Residues: CASSSPGTGVNYGYTF.